These T cell receptor beta chains were read from a single sample in a study of T-cell memory formation after mild COVID-19. TCRdb processed the 5' RACE reads anew with MiXCR; each CDR3 protein has one entry. The repertoire holds 68,000 or so distinct CDR3 sequences, with over 15% as singletons. Sequencing used PBMCs or a T cell subset sorted from them (not recorded which). The receptors derive from an adult woman who had mild COVID-19 (a few samples of this study predate the infection). Cell type and time point are not known. Each CDR3 is given with its conserved first and last residue. D genes are given only for firm matches. A row's size may be missing; if present it is once, few, many or a size class.

>many|TRBJ2-1|TRBV7-9|TRBD2
TGTGCCAGCAGCCCGGGAGGCAATGAGCAGTTCTTC
CASSPGGNEQFF
>few|TRBJ2-3|TRBV20-1|NA
TGCAGTGCTAGTCATCGGGAGTTTGGAGATACGCAGTATTTT
CSASHREFGDTQYF
>NA|TRBJ2-7|TRBV5-1|NA
TGCGCCAGCAGCCAGGGACATGCCCTACTGGGATACGAGCAGTACTTC
CASSQGHALLGYEQYF
>NA|TRBJ2-7|TRBV5-1|NA
TGCGCCAGCAGCCCGCTGGAAAGAGGGGAGCAGTACTTC
CASSPLERGEQYF
>NA|TRBJ2-5|TRBV9|NA
TGTGCCAGCAGCGTAGCTTATGGGAGGGGGGAGACCCAGTACTTC
CASSVAYGRGETQYF
>NA|TRBJ2-1|TRBV6-6|NA
TGTGCCAGCAGGTTTGTCTCAGGTTCCTACAATGAGCAGTTCTTC
CASRFVSGSYNEQFF
>few|TRBJ1-4|TRBV4-1|TRBD1
TGCGCCAGCAGCCCTGGGGACAGACCGGGGGAAAAACTGTTTTTT
CASSPGDRPGEKLFF
>few|TRBJ2-1|TRBV29-1|TRBD2
TGCAGCGAGTCGGGTGGGACTAGCGGGGGGAATGAGCAGTTCTTC
CSESGGTSGGNEQFF
>NA|TRBJ2-7|TRBV7-9|NA
TGTGCCAGCAGCCACCGGGACTCACTGACCTACGAGCAGTACTTC
CASSHRDSLTYEQYF
>few|TRBJ2-2|TRBV12-3/TRBV12-4|TRBD1
TGTGCCAGCCTCGCCCCTGTGAAGGGGGCGCCCGGGGAGCTGTTTTTT
CASLAPVKGAPGELFF
>few|TRBJ1-2|TRBV20-1|NA
TGCAGTGCTAGAGATCGGGGGGGCCGACTCCAGGGGTATGGCTACACCTTC
CSARDRGGRLQGYGYTF
>NA|TRBJ2-6|TRBV7-6|NA
TGTGCCAGCAGCTTTGCAACAGGGACTGGGGCCAACGTCCTGACTTTC
CASSFATGTGANVLTF
>NA|TRBJ1-1|TRBV7-8|NA
TGTGCCAGCAGCTTAATGTTACGGGGGGCGGACACTGAAGCTTTCTTT
CASSLMLRGADTEAFF
>few|TRBJ2-5|TRBV7-2|TRBD1
TGTGCCAGCAGCCTCACAGGGGGCAGGGAGACCCAGTACTTC
CASSLTGGRETQYF
>many|TRBJ2-3|TRBV23-1|NA
TGCGCCAGCAGTCAACTAGGGGCAGATACGCAGTATTTT
CASSQLGADTQYF
>few|TRBJ2-7|TRBV4-1|NA
TGCGCCAGCAGCCAGCGGGACAGTATCTACGAGCAGTACTTC
CASSQRDSIYEQYF
>few|TRBJ2-1|TRBV11-2|TRBD2
TGTGCCAGCAGCTTCCAAGCGGGAGACGCTTTCTATGAGCAGTTCTTC
CASSFQAGDAFYEQFF
>NA|TRBJ1-5|TRBV9|NA
TGTGCCAGCAGCGTACAGGGCAATCAGCCCCAGCATTTT
CASSVQGNQPQHF
>few|TRBJ2-3|TRBV12-3/TRBV12-4|TRBD2
TGTGCCAGCAGCCGCCCGGGGGGAAGCACAGATACGCAGTATTTT
CASSRPGGSTDTQYF
>NA|TRBJ2-2|TRBV3-1|TRBD1
TGTGCCAGCAGCCAAGGGGCAGACAGGGTCGACACCGGGGAGCTGTTTTTT
CASSQGADRVDTGELFF
>few|TRBJ2-7|TRBV28|TRBD1
TGTGCCAGCAGTTCAAGGACAGGGAGCTCCTACGAGCAGTACTTC
CASSSRTGSSYEQYF
>NA|TRBJ2-7|TRBV4-1|TRBD1
TGCGCCAGCAGCCAAGCGACAGGGAGCCCCTACGAGCAGTACTTC
CASSQATGSPYEQYF
>few|TRBJ1-1|TRBV5-5|NA
TGTGCCAGCAGCGGGGACCTCCTTGAAGCTTTCTTT
CASSGDLLEAFF
>NA|TRBJ2-7|TRBV19|NA
TGTGCCACGAGGGAGGCAGCCTCCTACGAGCAGTACTTC
CATREAASYEQYF
>NA|TRBJ2-1|TRBV7-6|NA
TGTGCCAGCAGCTTAGTCGATGGAGAGAGACCTCACAATGAGCAGTTCTTC
CASSLVDGERPHNEQFF
>few|TRBJ2-2|TRBV7-9|NA
TGTGCCAGCAGCCACCGGGACGGCGAGAACACCGGGGAGCTGTTTTTT
CASSHRDGENTGELFF
>many|TRBJ2-1|TRBV4-1|TRBD2
TGCGCCAGCAGCCACACCGGGACTAGCGGGTACAATGAGCAGTTCTTC
CASSHTGTSGYNEQFF
>few|TRBJ1-5|TRBV4-1|TRBD1
TGCGCCAGCAGCCAGTACAGGGACAGTTATCAGCCCCAGCATTTT
CASSQYRDSYQPQHF
>NA|TRBJ2-7|TRBV7-9|TRBD1
TGTGCCAGCAGCAGGGGACAGTACAACGAGCAGTACTTC
CASSRGQYNEQYF
>few|TRBJ2-7|TRBV7-9|NA
TGTGCCAGCAGCGTACCGGGACGGAGCTCCTACGAGCAGTACTTC
CASSVPGRSSYEQYF
>NA|TRBJ2-7|TRBV4-1|TRBD2
TGCGCCAGCAGCTATAGGACTAGCGAACCCTCCTACGAGCAGTACTTC
CASSYRTSEPSYEQYF
>many|TRBJ2-7|TRBV7-9|NA
TGTGCCAGCAGCTTACTCCCCTACGAGCAGTACTTC
CASSLLPYEQYF
>NA|TRBJ1-4|TRBV6-5|NA
TGTGCCAGCAGTTACCAGGGTGCCTGGCAAAAACTGTTTTTT
CASSYQGAWQKLFF
>NA|TRBJ2-1|TRBV5-1|TRBD2
TGCGCCAGCAGCTTGGGACTAGCGGGAGTACCTCACAATGAGCAGTTCTTC
CASSLGLAGVPHNEQFF
>few|TRBJ2-2|TRBV7-9|TRBD2
TGTGCCAGCAGCCCCGAAGCTCTGGTCTTGGAGCGGGGGACGAACACCGGGGAGCTGTTTTTT
CASSPEALVLERGTNTGELFF
>few|TRBJ2-7|TRBV29-1|NA
TGCAGCGTGGGTGCTGGCTACGAGCAGTACTTC
CSVGAGYEQYF
>NA|TRBJ2-1|TRBV11-2|NA
TGTGCCAGCAGCCCTGGAGATGAGCAGTTCTTC
CASSPGDEQFF
>NA|TRBJ2-2|TRBV19|NA
TGTGCCAGTAGTATGGGGAACGGGGAGCTGTTTTTT
CASSMGNGELFF
>few|TRBJ2-7|TRBV12-3/TRBV12-4|NA
TGTGCCAGCAGCCCATTCCCACAAGGAGAGCAGTACTTC
CASSPFPQGEQYF
>NA|TRBJ1-3|TRBV29-1|NA
TGCAGCGTGGTTACCGACTCTGGAAACACCATATATTTT
CSVVTDSGNTIYF
>NA|TRBJ1-6|TRBV6-5|NA
TGTGCCAGCAGTGATCCAGATCTCTGGTCACCCCTCCACTTT
CASSDPDLWSPLHF
>many|TRBJ1-2|TRBV4-2|NA
TGTGCCAGCAGCCAAAATGGGCAGCCTAACTATGGCTACACCTTC
CASSQNGQPNYGYTF
>many|TRBJ2-7|TRBV7-6|TRBD1
TGTGCCAGCAGCCTCGGACAGGGTACCTACGAGCAGTACTTC
CASSLGQGTYEQYF
>few|TRBJ2-7|TRBV7-9|NA
TGTGCCAGCAGCCCAACTTCGTGGACTTCTGACTACGAGCAGTACTTC
CASSPTSWTSDYEQYF
>few|TRBJ1-1|TRBV9|NA
TGTGCCAGCACCCTAGGAGGGGGGGGCACTGAAGCTTTCTTT
CASTLGGGGTEAFF
>NA|TRBJ2-3|TRBV6-5|TRBD2
TGTGCCAGCAGTTACTCGTTAGCGGGAGGCACAGATACGCAGTATTTT
CASSYSLAGGTDTQYF
>NA|TRBJ1-1|TRBV29-1|NA
TGCAGCGCCGGGTGGGACATTTTGAACACTGAAGCTTTCTTT
CSAGWDILNTEAFF
>NA|TRBJ2-1|TRBV19|NA
TGTGCCAGTAGGAGTCTAGCGACCGATGAGCAGTTCTTC
CASRSLATDEQFF
>NA|TRBJ2-7|TRBV5-4|NA
TGTGCCAGCAGGGACCCCATTGGATACGAGCAGTACTTC
CASRDPIGYEQYF